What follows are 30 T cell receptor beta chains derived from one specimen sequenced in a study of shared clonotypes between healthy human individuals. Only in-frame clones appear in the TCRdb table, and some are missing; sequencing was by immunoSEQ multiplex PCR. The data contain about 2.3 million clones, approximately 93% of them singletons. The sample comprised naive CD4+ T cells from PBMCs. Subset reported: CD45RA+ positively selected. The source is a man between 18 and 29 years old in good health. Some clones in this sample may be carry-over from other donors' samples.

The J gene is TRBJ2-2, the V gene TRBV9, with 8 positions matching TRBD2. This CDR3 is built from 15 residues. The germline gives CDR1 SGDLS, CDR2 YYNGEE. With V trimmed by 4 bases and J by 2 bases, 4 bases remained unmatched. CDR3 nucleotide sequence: TGTGCCAGCAGCCCCGGGACTAGTAACACCGGGGAGCTGTTTTTT. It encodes CASSPGTSNTGELFF.

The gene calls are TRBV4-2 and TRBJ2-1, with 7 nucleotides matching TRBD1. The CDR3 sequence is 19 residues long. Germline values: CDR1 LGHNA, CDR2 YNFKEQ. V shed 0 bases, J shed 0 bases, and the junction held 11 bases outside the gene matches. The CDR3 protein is CASSQEGGLASFSYNEQFF. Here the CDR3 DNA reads TGTGCCAGCAGCCAAGAAGGGGGCCTAGCCTCCTTCTCCTACAATGAGCAGTTCTTC.

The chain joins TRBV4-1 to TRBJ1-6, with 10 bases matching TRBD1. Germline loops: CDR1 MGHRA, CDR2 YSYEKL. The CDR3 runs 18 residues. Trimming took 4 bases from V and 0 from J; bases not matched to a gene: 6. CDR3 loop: CASSPRDRGLSYNSPLHF. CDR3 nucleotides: TGCGCCAGCAGCCCGAGGGACAGGGGCCTCTCCTATAATTCACCCCTCCACTTT.

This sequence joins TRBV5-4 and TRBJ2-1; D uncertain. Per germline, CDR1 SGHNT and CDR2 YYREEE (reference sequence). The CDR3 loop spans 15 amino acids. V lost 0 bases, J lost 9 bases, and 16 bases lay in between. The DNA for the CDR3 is TGTGCCAGCAGCTTGGGAGGCGGTCGAGTAGGTGAGCAGTTCTTC. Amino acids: CASSLGGGRVGEQFF.

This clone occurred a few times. The CDR3 DNA reads TGTGCCAGCAGCTTGCAGCAGCCCTACGAGCAGTACTTC. It yields the protein CASSLQQPYEQYF. V gene TRBV5-8 combines with J gene TRBJ2-7; no clear D gene. The germline gives CDR1 SGHTS, CDR2 YDEGEE. Trimming cost V 1 base and J 2 bases, with 7 bases left between them. CDR3 length: 13 residues. Looking up the rest from reference TRBV5-8 and TRBJ2-7 gives the full variable domain: EAGVTQSPTHLIKTRGQQATLRCSPISGHTSVYWYQQALGLGLQFLLWYDEGEERNRGNFPPRFSGRQFPNYSSELNVNALELEDSALYLCASSLQQPYEQYFGPGTRLTVT.

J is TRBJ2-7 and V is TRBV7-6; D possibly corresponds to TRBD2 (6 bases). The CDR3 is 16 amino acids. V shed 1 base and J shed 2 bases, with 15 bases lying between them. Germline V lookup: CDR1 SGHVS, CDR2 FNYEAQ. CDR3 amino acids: CASSLGAGRGTYEQYF. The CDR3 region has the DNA TGTGCCAGCAGCTTAGGGGCCGGGCGCGGGACCTACGAGCAGTACTTC.

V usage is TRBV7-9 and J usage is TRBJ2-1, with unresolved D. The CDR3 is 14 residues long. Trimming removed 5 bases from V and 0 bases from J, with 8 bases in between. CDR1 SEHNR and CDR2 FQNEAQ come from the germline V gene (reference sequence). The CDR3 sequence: CASSRTASYNEQFF. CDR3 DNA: TGTGCCAGCAGCCGAACGGCCTCCTACAATGAGCAGTTCTTC. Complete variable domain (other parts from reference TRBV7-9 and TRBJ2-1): DTGVSQNPRHKITKRGQNVTFRCDPISEHNRLYWYRQTLGQGPEFLTYFQNEAQLEKSRLLSDRFSAERPKGSFSTLEIQRTEQGDSAMYLCASSRTASYNEQFFGPGTRLTVL.

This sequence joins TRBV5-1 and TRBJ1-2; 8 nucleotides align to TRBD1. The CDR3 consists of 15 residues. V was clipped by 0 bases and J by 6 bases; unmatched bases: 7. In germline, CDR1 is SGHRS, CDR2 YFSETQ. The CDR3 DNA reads TGCGCCAGCAGCTTGGGGAGACAGGGGCCGAATGGCTACACCTTC. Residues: CASSLGRQGPNGYTF.

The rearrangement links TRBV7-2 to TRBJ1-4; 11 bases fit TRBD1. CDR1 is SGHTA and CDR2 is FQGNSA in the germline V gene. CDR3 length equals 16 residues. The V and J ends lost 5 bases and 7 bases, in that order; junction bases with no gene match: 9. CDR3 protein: CASSAPPGQGVEKLFF. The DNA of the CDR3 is TGTGCCAGCAGCGCACCCCCGGGACAGGGGGTTGAAAAACTGTTTTTT.

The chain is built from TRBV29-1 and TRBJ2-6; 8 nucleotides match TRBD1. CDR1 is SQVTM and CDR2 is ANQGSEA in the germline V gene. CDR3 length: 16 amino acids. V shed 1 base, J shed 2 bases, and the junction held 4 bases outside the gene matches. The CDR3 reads CSVEGTGTPGANVLTF. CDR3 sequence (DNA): TGCAGCGTTGAAGGGACAGGGACTCCTGGGGCCAACGTCCTGACTTTC.

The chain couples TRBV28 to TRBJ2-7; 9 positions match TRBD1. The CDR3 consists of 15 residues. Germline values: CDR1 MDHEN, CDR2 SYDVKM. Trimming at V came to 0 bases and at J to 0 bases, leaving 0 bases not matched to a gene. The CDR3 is CASSLWGQGSYEQYF. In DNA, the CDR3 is TGTGCCAGCAGTTTATGGGGACAGGGCTCCTACGAGCAGTACTTC.

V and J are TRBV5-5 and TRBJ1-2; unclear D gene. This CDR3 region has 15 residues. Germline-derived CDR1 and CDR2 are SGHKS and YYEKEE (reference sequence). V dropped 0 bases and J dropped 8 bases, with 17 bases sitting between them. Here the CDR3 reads CASSLVAGVPGGYTF. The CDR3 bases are TGTGCCAGCAGCTTGGTCGCTGGTGTCCCCGGCGGCTACACCTTC. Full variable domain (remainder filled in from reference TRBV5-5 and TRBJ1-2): DAGVTQSPTHLIKTRGQQVTLRCSPISGHKSVSWYQQVLGQGPQFIFQYYEKEERGRGNFPDRFSARQFPNYSSELNVNALLLGDSALYLCASSLVAGVPGGYTFGSGTRLTVV.

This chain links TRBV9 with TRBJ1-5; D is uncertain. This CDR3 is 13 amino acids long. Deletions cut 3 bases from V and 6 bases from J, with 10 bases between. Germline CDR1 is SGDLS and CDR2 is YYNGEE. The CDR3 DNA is TGTGCCAGCAGCGCCCAAATAGGTCAGCCCCAGCATTTT. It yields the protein CASSAQIGQPQHF. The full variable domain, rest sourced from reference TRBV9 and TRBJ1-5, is DSGVTQTPKHLITATGQRVTLRCSPRSGDLSVYWYQQSLDQGLQFLIQYYNGEERAKGNILERFSAQQFPDLHSELNLSSLELGDSALYFCASSAQIGQPQHFGDGTRLSIL.

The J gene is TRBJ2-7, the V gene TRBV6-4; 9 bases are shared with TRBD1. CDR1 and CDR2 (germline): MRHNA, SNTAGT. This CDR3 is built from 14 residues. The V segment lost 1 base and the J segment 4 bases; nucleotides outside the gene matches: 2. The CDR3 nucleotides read TGTGCCAGCAGTGACTGGACAGGGGAATACGAGCAGTACTTC. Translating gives CASSDWTGEYEQYF.

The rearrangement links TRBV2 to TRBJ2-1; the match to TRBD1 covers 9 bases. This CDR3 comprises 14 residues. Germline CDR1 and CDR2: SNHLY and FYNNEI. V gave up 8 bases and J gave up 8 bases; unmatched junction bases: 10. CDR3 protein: CASGRDRVRDEQFF. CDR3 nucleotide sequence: TGTGCCAGCGGCCGGGACAGGGTGAGGGATGAGCAGTTCTTC.

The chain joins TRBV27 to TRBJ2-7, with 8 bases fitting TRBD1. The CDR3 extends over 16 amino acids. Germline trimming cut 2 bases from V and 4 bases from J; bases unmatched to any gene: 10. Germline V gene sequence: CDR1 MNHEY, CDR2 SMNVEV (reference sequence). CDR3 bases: TGTGCCAGCAGTTTAACCCTACAGGGGGTCGAGTACGAGCAGTACTTC. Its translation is CASSLTLQGVEYEQYF.

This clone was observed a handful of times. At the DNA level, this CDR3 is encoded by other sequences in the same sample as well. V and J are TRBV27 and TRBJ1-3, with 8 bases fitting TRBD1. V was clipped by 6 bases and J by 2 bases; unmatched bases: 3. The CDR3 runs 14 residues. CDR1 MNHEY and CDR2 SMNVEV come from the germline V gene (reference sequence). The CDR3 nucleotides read TGTGCCAGCAGCCTACAGGGGGCTGGAAACACCATATATTTT. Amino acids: CASSLQGAGNTIYF.

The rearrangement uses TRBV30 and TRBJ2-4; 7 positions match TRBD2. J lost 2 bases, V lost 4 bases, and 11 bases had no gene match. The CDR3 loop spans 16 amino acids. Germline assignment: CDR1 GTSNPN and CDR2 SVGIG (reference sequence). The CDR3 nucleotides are TGTGCCTGGAAGTTGCGTTCTAGCGGCTCCAAAAACATTCAGTACTTC. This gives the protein CAWKLRSSGSKNIQYF.

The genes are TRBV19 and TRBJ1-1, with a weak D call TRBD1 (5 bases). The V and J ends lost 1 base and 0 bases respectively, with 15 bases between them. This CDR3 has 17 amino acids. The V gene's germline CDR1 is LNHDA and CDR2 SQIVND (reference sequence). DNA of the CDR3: TGTGCCAGTAGTATAGCGGGTAGTGACAGAGTGAACACTGAAGCTTTCTTT. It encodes CASSIAGSDRVNTEAFF. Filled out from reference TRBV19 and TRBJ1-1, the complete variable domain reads DGGITQSPKYLFRKEGQNVTLSCEQNLNHDAMYWYRQDPGQGLRLIYYSQIVNDFQKGDIAEGYSVSREKKESFPLTVTSAQKNPTAFYLCASSIAGSDRVNTEAFFGQGTRLTVV.

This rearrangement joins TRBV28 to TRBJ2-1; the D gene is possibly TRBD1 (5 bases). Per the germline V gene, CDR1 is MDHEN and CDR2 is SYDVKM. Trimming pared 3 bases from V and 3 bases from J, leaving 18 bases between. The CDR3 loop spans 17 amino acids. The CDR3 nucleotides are TGTGCCAGCAGTTTTGGATTTGGGCAGGGAAACTACAATGAGCAGTTCTTC. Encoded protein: CASSFGFGQGNYNEQFF. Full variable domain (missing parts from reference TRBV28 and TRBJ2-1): DVKVTQSSRYLVKRTGEKVFLECVQDMDHENMFWYRQDPGLGLRLIYFSYDVKMKEKGDIPEGYSVSREKKERFSLILESASTNQTSMYLCASSFGFGQGNYNEQFFGPGTRLTVL.

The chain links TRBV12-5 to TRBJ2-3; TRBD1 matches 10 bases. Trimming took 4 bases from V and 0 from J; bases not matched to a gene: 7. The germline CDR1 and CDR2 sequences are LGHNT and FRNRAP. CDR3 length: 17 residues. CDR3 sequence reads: CASGSGTGDFSTDTQYF. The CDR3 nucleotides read TGTGCTAGTGGTTCCGGGACAGGGGATTTTAGCACAGATACGCAGTATTTT.

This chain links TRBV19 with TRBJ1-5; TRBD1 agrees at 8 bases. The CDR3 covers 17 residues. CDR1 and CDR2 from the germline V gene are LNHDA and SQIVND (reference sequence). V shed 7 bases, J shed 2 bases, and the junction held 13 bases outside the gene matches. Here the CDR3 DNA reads TGTGCCAGTACGGTGACAACAGGGGGGGGTGGCAATCAGCCCCAGCATTTT. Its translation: CASTVTTGGGGNQPQHF.

CDR3 sequence reads: CASSWAGTAYEQYF. The DNA for the CDR3 is TGTGCCAGCAGCTGGGCAGGGACGGCCTACGAGCAGTACTTC. The chain combines TRBV5-4 with TRBJ2-7; either TRBD1 or TRBD2 may fit D (5 bases each). CDR3 length equals 14 residues. Germline CDR1 is SGHNT and CDR2 is YYREEE (reference sequence). Trimming pared 3 bases from V and 2 bases from J, leaving 12 bases between.

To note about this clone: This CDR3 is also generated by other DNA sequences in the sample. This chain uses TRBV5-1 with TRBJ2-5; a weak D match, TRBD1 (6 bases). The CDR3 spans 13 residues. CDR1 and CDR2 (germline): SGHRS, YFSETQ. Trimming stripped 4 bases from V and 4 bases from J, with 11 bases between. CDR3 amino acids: CASSLGRGETQYF. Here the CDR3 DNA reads TGCGCCAGCAGCCTGGGCAGGGGAGAGACCCAGTACTTC. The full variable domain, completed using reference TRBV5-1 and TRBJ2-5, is KAGVTQTPRYLIKTRGQQVTLSCSPISGHRSVSWYQQTPGQGLQFLFEYFSETQRNKGNFPGRFSGRQFSNSRSEMNVSTLELGDSALYLCASSLGRGETQYFGPGTRLLVL.

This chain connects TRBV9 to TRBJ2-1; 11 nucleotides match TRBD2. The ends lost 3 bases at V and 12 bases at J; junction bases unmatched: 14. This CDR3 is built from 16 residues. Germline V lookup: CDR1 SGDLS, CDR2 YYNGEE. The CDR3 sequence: CASSAHLAGGPNWQFF. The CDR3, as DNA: TGTGCCAGCAGCGCCCATTTAGCGGGAGGGCCTAATTGGCAGTTCTTC.

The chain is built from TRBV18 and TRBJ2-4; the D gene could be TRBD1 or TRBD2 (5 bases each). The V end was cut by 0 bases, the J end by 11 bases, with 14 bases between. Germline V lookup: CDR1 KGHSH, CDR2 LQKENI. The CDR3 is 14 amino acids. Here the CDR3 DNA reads TGTGCCAGCTCACCACCGGTAAGGGTGGGGGTTCAGTACTTC. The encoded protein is CASSPPVRVGVQYF. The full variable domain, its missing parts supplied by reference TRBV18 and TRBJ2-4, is NAGVMQNPRHLVRRRGQEARLRCSPMKGHSHVYWYRQLPEEGLKFMVYLQKENIIDESGMPKERFSAEFPKEGPSILRIQQVVRGDSAAYFCASSPPVRVGVQYFGAGTRLSVL.

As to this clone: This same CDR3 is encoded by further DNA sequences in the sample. CDR3 residues: CASSLSSGNTIYF. The CDR3 DNA follows: TGTGCCAGCAGTTTATCATCTGGAAACACCATATATTTT. The rearrangement links TRBV28 to TRBJ1-3; D call uncertain. This CDR3 is 13 amino acids long. V was clipped by 1 base and J by 1 base, with 2 bases between them. In germline, CDR1 is MDHEN, CDR2 SYDVKM.

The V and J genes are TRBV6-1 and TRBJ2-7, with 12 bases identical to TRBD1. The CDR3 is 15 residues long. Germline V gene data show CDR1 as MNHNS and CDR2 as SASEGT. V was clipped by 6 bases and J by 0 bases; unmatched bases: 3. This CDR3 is CASRPGQGASYEQYF. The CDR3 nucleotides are TGTGCCAGCAGGCCGGGACAGGGGGCCTCCTACGAGCAGTACTTC.

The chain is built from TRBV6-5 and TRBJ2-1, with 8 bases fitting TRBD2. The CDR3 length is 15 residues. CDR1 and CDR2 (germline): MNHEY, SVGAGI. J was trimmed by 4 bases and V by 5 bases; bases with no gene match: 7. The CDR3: CASSRAGELYNEQFF. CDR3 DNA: TGTGCCAGCAGTCGAGCGGGAGAACTTTACAATGAGCAGTTCTTC.

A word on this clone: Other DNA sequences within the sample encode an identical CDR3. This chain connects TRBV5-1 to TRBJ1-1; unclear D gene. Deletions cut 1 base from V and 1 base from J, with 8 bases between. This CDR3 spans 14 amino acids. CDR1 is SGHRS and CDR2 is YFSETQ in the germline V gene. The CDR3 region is CASSLRQQNTEAFF. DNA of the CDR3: TGCGCCAGCAGCTTGCGGCAGCAGAACACTGAAGCTTTCTTT. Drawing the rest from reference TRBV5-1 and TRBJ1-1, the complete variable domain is KAGVTQTPRYLIKTRGQQVTLSCSPISGHRSVSWYQQTPGQGLQFLFEYFSETQRNKGNFPGRFSGRQFSNSRSEMNVSTLELGDSALYLCASSLRQQNTEAFFGQGTRLTVV.